Listed here are 24 T cell receptor beta chains from one sample, sequenced in a study of blood T cell repertoires in COVID-19. The repertoire was sequenced with immunoSEQ multiplex PCR; TCRdb's copy has only in-frame clones and lacks some. The table has 250,000 to 300,000 clones, 85% to 90% seen once. The sample was peripheral blood. Source of these receptors: a woman aged 55-70 years with COVID-19, enrolled during active disease.

The J gene is TRBJ1-1, the V gene TRBV12-3 or TRBV12-4; D remains unclear. The CDR3 totals 13 residues. Trimming cost V 6 bases and J 1 base, with 9 bases left between them. The CDR3 bases are TGTGCCAGCAGCCCCCGACAGAACACTGAAGCTTTCTTT. Protein product: CASSPRQNTEAFF.

V gene TRBV3-1 (or the pseudogene TRBV3-2) combines with J gene TRBJ2-7; TRBD2 aligns across 8 bases. The CDR3 sequence is 15 residues long. V gave up 2 bases and J gave up 3 bases; unmatched junction bases: 6. In germline, CDR1 is LGHDT, CDR2 YNNKEL (reference sequence). Written as DNA, the CDR3 is TGTGCCAGCAGCCAATTCGCGGGGGGTGTCTACGAGCAGTACTTC. Its protein is CASSQFAGGVYEQYF.

This chain links TRBV5-1 with TRBJ1-1; 7 nucleotides align to TRBD1. The CDR3 is 14 residues long. Germline values: CDR1 SGHRS, CDR2 YFSETQ. J was trimmed by 0 bases and V by 2 bases; bases with no gene match: 1. DNA for the CDR3: TGCGCCAGCAGCTTTCAGGGGGTGAACACTGAAGCTTTCTTT. Translating gives CASSFQGVNTEAFF.

On this clone: Other DNA sequences in this specimen translate into the identical CDR3. V and J are TRBV5-1 and TRBJ2-3, with TRBD1 matching 11 bases. Per the germline V gene, CDR1 is SGHRS and CDR2 is YFSETQ. The CDR3 loop spans 13 amino acids. Unmatched junction bases numbered 5, after V lost 9 bases and J lost 5 bases. CDR3: CATRTGGRDTQYF. The DNA of the CDR3 is TGCGCCACCCGGACAGGGGGCCGAGATACGCAGTATTTT.

This chain uses TRBV5-5 with TRBJ2-7, with a weak D call TRBD1 (6 bases). V was pared by 7 bases and J by 1 base, with 12 bases between. Germline V gene data show CDR1 as SGHKS and CDR2 as YYEKEE (reference sequence). The CDR3 spans 13 residues. CDR3 coding DNA: TGTGCCAGCCGGAGACAGGTATCCTACGAGCAGTACTTC. Its translation is CASRRQVSYEQYF.

This clone was counted a few times. V gene TRBV27 combines with J gene TRBJ2-7; the match to TRBD1 covers 7 bases. The CDR3 runs to 13 residues. V gave up 4 bases and J gave up 5 bases; unmatched junction bases: 5. The germline gives CDR1 MNHEY, CDR2 SMNVEV (reference sequence). CDR3 region: CASSSYRGDEQYF. In DNA form, the CDR3 reads TGTGCCAGCAGTTCATACAGGGGCGACGAGCAGTACTTC.

The chain is built from TRBV2 and TRBJ1-1, with D hard to call. Germline CDR1 is SNHLY and CDR2 is FYNNEI. With 3 bases removed from V and 9 bases from J, the gap between germline ends came to 14 bases. The CDR3 spans 13 residues. The CDR3 protein is CASSDAMGGQAFF. The CDR3 nucleotides are TGTGCCAGCAGTGACGCAATGGGAGGGCAAGCTTTCTTT.

V and J are TRBV7-2 and TRBJ2-2; 7 bases match TRBD2. Germline V lookup: CDR1 SGHTA, CDR2 FQGNSA. The CDR3 has 18 residues. The junction had 12 bases not matched to a gene; V was cut back by 5 bases and J by 0 bases. In DNA form, the CDR3 reads TGTGCCAGCAGCCAAAAGGGGAGGGTCAGGGCGAACACCGGGGAGCTGTTTTTT. Translation gives CASSQKGRVRANTGELFF. The whole variable domain, remainder taken from reference TRBV7-2 and TRBJ2-2, is GAGVSQSPSNKVTEKGKDVELRCDPISGHTALYWYRQSLGQGLEFLIYFQGNSAPDKSGLPSDRFSAERTGGSVSTLTIQRTQQEDSAVYLCASSQKGRVRANTGELFFGEGSRLTVL.

This clone was recorded only once. The chain employs TRBV19 and TRBJ2-7, with TRBD1 matching over 10 bases. Looked up from germline, CDR1 is LNHDA and CDR2 is SQIVND (reference sequence). Germline trimming cut 7 bases from V and 2 bases from J; bases unmatched to any gene: 5. CDR3 length equals 14 residues. The CDR3 region is CASTPTGGTYEQYF. CDR3 sequence (DNA): TGTGCCAGTACCCCGACAGGGGGCACCTACGAGCAGTACTTC.

The chain joins TRBV5-4 to TRBJ1-3; 7 positions match TRBD1. CDR3 length equals 16 residues. V was pared by 4 bases and J by 1 base, with 8 bases of the junction left unmatched. Germline CDR1 is SGHNT and CDR2 is YYREEE (reference sequence). This CDR3 is CASSLDRPTSGNTIYF. The CDR3 nucleotides are TGTGCCAGCAGCCTGGACAGGCCAACTTCTGGAAACACCATATATTTT.

V usage is TRBV9 and J usage is TRBJ2-7, with 7 bases matching TRBD1. Trimming took 0 bases from V and 5 from J; bases not matched to a gene: 5. Germline V gene lookup returns CDR1 SGDLS and CDR2 YYNGEE. The CDR3 covers 14 residues. Here the CDR3 DNA reads TGTGCCAGCAGCGTAGAACAGGGGTACCACGAGCAGTACTTC. It specifies CASSVEQGYHEQYF.

This sequence joins TRBV5-1 and TRBJ2-7; 8 positions match TRBD1. The CDR3 runs to 13 residues. The germline V gene encodes CDR1 SGHRS and CDR2 YFSETQ. V shed 4 bases and J 4 bases; nucleotides not matched to a gene: 4. This CDR3 is CASSARTGYEQYF. In DNA, the CDR3 is TGCGCCAGCAGCGCCCGGACAGGGTACGAGCAGTACTTC.

The chain combines TRBV7-9 with TRBJ2-5; 14 bases fit TRBD2. The V gene's germline CDR1 is SEHNR and CDR2 FQNEAQ (reference sequence). The CDR3 loop spans 16 amino acids. The trim removed 4 bases at V and 2 bases at J, leaving 3 bases unmatched. In DNA form, the CDR3 reads TGTGCCAGCAGCTCGTGGACTAGCGGGGGGCAAGAGACCCAGTACTTC. The encoded protein is CASSSWTSGGQETQYF.

V is TRBV7-2 and J is TRBJ1-2; D is ambiguous. CDR1 and CDR2 (germline): SGHTA, FQGNSA. This CDR3 has 15 amino acids. Trimming cost V 1 base and J 4 bases, with 13 bases left between them. As DNA, the CDR3 is TGTGCCAGCAGCTTAGATGGGAGGGCTTCCTATGGCTACACCTTC. As protein: CASSLDGRASYGYTF.

V and J are TRBV3-1 (or the pseudogene TRBV3-2) and TRBJ2-2, with 12 bases matching TRBD1. V was clipped by 5 bases and J by 2 bases; unmatched bases: 3. Germline V gene sequence: CDR1 LGHDT, CDR2 YNNKEL (reference sequence). The CDR3 loop spans 16 amino acids. The CDR3 region has the DNA TGTGCCAGCAGCTCGGGACAGGGGGCTAACACCGGGGAGCTGTTTTTT. Translation gives CASSSGQGANTGELFF.

This clone appeared once. V usage is TRBV3-1 (or the pseudogene TRBV3-2) and J usage is TRBJ2-3; 8 bases are a match to TRBD2. The germline gives CDR1 LGHDT, CDR2 YNNKEL (reference sequence). Germline trimming cut 2 bases from V and 3 bases from J; bases unmatched to any gene: 4. The length of the CDR3 is 15 residues. CDR3 sequence (DNA): TGTGCCAGCAGCCAACACGGGGGGGCTACAGATACGCAGTATTTT. It specifies CASSQHGGATDTQYF.

The V and J genes are TRBV3-1 (or the pseudogene TRBV3-2) and TRBJ2-3; 7 bases fit TRBD1. V trimming: 4 bases; J trimming: 1 base; junction bases outside the gene matches: 2. The CDR3 loop spans 14 amino acids. Germline-derived CDR1 and CDR2 are LGHDT and YNNKEL (reference sequence). CDR3 region: CASSRQGRTDTQYF. CDR3 DNA sequence: TGTGCCAGCAGCCGACAGGGTCGCACAGATACGCAGTATTTT.

This chain connects TRBV7-2 to TRBJ2-7; no firm D call. CDR1 is SGHTA, CDR2 FQGNSA, per germline. The germline V and J ends were trimmed by 1 base and 2 bases, with 15 bases remaining between them. This CDR3 spans 16 amino acids. CDR3 amino acids: CASSLEAASRAYEQYF. In DNA, the CDR3 is TGTGCCAGCAGCTTAGAGGCGGCAAGCCGCGCCTACGAGCAGTACTTC.

The V gene is TRBV19, the J gene TRBJ1-6, with D perhaps TRBD1 (5 bases). V lost 6 bases, J lost 6 bases, and 18 bases lay in between. Per the germline V gene, CDR1 is LNHDA and CDR2 is SQIVND (reference sequence). CDR3 size: 16 residues. CDR3 protein: CASRTQESLLNSPLHF. The CDR3 nucleotides read TGTGCCAGTAGGACACAGGAGTCCCTCCTTAATTCACCCCTCCACTTT.

The table lists this clone with a few counts. The rearrangement links TRBV6-6 to TRBJ2-1, with D possibly matching TRBD2 (6 bases). The CDR3 spans 14 residues. From germline, CDR1 is MNHNY and CDR2 SVGAGI (reference sequence). Trimming left V 0 bases short and J 7 bases short, with 10 bases between. This CDR3 is CASSYSFAGNEQFF. DNA for the CDR3: TGTGCCAGCAGTTACTCTTTTGCGGGGAATGAGCAGTTCTTC.

The gene calls are TRBV6-2 or TRBV6-3 and TRBJ1-5; 8 bases fit TRBD1. Germline V gives CDR1 MNHEY, CDR2 SVGEGT. With V trimmed by 2 bases and J by 2 bases, 8 bases remained unmatched. CDR3 length equals 17 residues. CDR3 sequence reads: CASSYTRTGTGNQPQHF. The CDR3 DNA sequence: TGTGCCAGCAGTTACACCCGGACAGGGACGGGCAATCAGCCCCAGCATTTT.

The genes are TRBV25-1 and TRBJ2-1; TRBD1 agrees at 8 bases. CDR1 MGHDK and CDR2 SYGVNS come from the germline V gene. The ends lost 6 bases at V and 4 bases at J; junction bases unmatched: 11. The CDR3 consists of 16 residues. CDR3 sequence (DNA): TGTGCCAGCAGGGGTGACAGGGGTGTACGATACAATGAGCAGTTCTTC. It is translated as CASRGDRGVRYNEQFF. Full variable domain (remainder filled in from reference TRBV25-1 and TRBJ2-1): EADIYQTPRYLVIGTGKKITLECSQTMGHDKMYWYQQDPGMELHLIHYSYGVNSTEKGDLSSESTVSRIRTEHFPLTLESARPSHTSQYLCASRGDRGVRYNEQFFGPGTRLTVL.

As for this clone: This sample also contains other DNA sequences that code for the same CDR3. CDR3 amino acids: CASSLGQNTEAFF. The CDR3 bases are TGTGCCAGCAGTTTGGGGCAGAACACTGAAGCTTTCTTT. J is TRBJ1-1 and V is TRBV12-3 or TRBV12-4, with a possible D match to TRBD1 (5 bases). Trimming took off 3 bases at V and 1 base at J, with 6 bases between the two ends. The CDR3 loop spans 13 amino acids.

The chain is built from TRBV18 and TRBJ1-5; D not certain. The CDR3 runs 16 residues. Germline V gene data show CDR1 as KGHSH and CDR2 as LQKENI. V was clipped by 1 base and J by 2 bases, with 12 bases between them. Here the CDR3 reads CASSPQEGWGNQPQHF. DNA for the CDR3: TGTGCCAGCTCACCACAGGAGGGCTGGGGCAATCAGCCCCAGCATTTT.